This T cell receptor beta chain appears in the sequencing data of a study of blood T cell repertoires in COVID-19. The data were produced by immunoSEQ multiplex PCR, yet TCRdb's version contains in-frame clones alone and is incomplete. The sample consists of roughly 100,000 clones, roughly 90% of them appearing once. Germline values: CDR1 ENHRY, CDR2 SYGVKD. This CDR3 has 16 amino acids. V lost 5 bases, J lost 5 bases, and 11 bases stayed unmatched. The specimen was peripheral blood. The chain combines TRBV10-3 with TRBJ2-1; TRBD1 agrees at 8 bases. The TCR comes from a woman aged 55-69 years with acute or convalescent COVID-19. CDR3 nucleotides: TGTGCCATCAGTCCTCTTTGGACAGGGCACGACAATGAGCAGTTCTTC. Translation: CAISPLWTGHDNEQFF.